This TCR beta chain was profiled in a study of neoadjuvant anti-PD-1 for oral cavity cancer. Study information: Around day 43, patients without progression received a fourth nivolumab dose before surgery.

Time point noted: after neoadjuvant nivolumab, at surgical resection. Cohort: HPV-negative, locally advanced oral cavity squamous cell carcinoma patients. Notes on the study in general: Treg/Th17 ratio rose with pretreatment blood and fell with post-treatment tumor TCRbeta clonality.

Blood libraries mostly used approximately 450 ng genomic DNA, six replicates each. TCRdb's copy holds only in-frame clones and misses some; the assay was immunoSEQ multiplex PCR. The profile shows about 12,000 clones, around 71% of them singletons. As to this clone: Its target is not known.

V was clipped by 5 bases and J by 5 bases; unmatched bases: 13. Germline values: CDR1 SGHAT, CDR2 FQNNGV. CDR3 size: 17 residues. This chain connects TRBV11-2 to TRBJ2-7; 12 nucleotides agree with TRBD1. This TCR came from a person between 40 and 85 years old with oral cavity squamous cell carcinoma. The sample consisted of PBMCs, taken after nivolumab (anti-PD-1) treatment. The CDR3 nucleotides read TGTGCCAGCAGCCCAGGGGGGACAGGGGGCGTCGTCAACGAGCAGTACTTC. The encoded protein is CASSPGGTGGVVNEQYF. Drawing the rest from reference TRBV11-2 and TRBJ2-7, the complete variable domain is EAGVAQSPRYKIIEKRQSVAFWCNPISGHATLYWYQQILGQGPKLLIQFQNNGVVDDSQLPKDRFSAERLKGVDSTLKIQPAKLEDSAVYLCASSPGGTGGVVNEQYFGPGTRLTVT.